The T cell receptor (beta chain) under discussion was sequenced for a study of OX40 agonist ivuxolimab in advanced cancers. Notes on the study in general: CD4+ and CD8+ blood T cells expanded clonally by week 6 at 0.1 to 3.0 mg/kg. The mean number of expanded clones was higher in CD8+ T cells than in CD4+.

A remark on this clone: Its antigen is unidentified.

Germline CDR1 reads MNHNS; CDR2 reads SASEGT. This CDR3 has 15 amino acids. With V trimmed by 2 bases and J by 5 bases, 3 bases remained unmatched. Data came from immunoSEQ multiplex PCR; TCRdb stores just in-frame clones and leaves some out. This sample has around 60,000 clones, with 70% to 80% found just once. The source of this sequence is an adult with an advanced solid tumor such as melanoma, head and neck, liver or kidney cancer. This sequence joins TRBV6-1 and TRBJ1-4; 9 bases agree with TRBD1. The input for sequencing was CD4+ or CD8+ T cells sorted from blood, taken in a trial of the OX40 agonist ivuxolimab. CDR3 in DNA: TGTGCCAGCAGTGAAAGGGGGACAGGGAATGAAAAACTGTTTTTT. This gives the protein CASSERGTGNEKLFF.